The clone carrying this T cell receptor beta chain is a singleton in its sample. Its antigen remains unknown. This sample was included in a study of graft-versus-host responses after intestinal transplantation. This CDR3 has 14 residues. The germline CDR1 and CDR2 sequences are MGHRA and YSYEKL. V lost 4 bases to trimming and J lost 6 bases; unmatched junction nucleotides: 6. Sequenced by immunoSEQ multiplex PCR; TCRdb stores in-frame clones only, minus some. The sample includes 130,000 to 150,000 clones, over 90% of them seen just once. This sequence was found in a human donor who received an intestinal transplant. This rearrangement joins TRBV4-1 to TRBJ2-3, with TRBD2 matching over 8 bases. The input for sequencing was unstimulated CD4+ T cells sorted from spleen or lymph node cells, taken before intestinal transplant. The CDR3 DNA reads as TGCGCCAGCAGCCGCGGGACTAGTCAGGATACGCAGTATTTT. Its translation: CASSRGTSQDTQYF.